This TCR beta chain emerged from a study of blood T cells in healthy people across ages. Findings and caveats of the study: What prevented conclusive comparison of naive and antigen-experienced cells was that PBMCs were unsorted.

For the second PCR, which ran for about 6 to 11 cycles, a sample-barcoded 5' primer and a J-beta primer mix were used. Each cDNA was tagged by a template-switch adaptor containing 12 random nucleotides. TCRdb fed the 5' RACE reads into MiXCR, producing one record per CDR3 protein. The repertoire holds approximately 1.5 million distinct CDR3 sequences, with roughly two fifths as singletons. Every donor provided roughly 10 milliliters of peripheral blood. This clonotype appeared a few times. Its antigen is unknown. V trimming: 3 bases; J trimming: 6 bases; junction bases outside the gene matches: 8. The CDR3 has 14 residues. CDR1 and CDR2 from the germline V gene are DFQATT and SNEGSKA (reference sequence).

V usage is TRBV20-1 and J usage is TRBJ1-5; 7 bases agree with TRBD1. The TCR was taken from a woman aged 18-29 years in good health. Sequenced: blood. Here the CDR3 DNA reads TGCAGTGCTAGGTCAGGACAGGCGGCTCAGCCCCAGCATTTT. Protein: CSARSGQAAQPQHF.